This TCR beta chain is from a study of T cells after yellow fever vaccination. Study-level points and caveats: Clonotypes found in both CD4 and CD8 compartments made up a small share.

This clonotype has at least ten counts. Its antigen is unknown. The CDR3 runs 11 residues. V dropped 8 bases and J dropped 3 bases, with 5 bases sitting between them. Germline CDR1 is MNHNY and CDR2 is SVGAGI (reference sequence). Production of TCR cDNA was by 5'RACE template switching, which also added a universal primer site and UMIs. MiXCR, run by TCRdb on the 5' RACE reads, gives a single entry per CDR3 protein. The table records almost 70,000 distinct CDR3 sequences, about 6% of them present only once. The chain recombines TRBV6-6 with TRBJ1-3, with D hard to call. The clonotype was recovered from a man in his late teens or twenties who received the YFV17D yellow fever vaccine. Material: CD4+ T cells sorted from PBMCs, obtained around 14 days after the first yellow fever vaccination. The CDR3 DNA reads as TGTGCCAGCGGGGTTGGAAACACCATATATTTT. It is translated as CASGVGNTIYF.